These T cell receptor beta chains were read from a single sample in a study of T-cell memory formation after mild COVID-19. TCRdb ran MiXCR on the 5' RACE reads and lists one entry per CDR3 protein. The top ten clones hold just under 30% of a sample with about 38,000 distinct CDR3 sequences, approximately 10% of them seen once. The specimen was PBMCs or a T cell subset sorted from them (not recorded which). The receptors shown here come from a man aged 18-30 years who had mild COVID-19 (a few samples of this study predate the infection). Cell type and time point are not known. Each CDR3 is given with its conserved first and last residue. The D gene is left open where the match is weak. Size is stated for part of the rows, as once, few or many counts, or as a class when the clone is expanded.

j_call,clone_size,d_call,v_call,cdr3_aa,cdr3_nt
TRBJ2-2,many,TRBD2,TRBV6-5,CASIPGLEVGELFF,TGTGCCAGCATTCCGGGACTAGAGGTCGGGGAGCTGTTTTTT
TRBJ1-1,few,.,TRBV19,CASSWVANTEAFF,TGTGCCAGTAGTTGGGTGGCGAACACTGAAGCTTTCTTT
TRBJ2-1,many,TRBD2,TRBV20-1,CSARVGGDEQFF,TGCAGTGCTAGAGTCGGGGGGGATGAGCAGTTCTTC
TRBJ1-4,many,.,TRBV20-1,CSARDGTGFNEKLFF,TGCAGTGCTAGAGATGGGACGGGCTTTAATGAAAAACTGTTTTTT
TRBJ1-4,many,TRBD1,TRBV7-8,CASSLAGTGGQKLFF,TGTGCCAGCAGCTTAGCTGGGACAGGGGGCCAAAAACTGTTTTTT
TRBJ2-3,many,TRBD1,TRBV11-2,CASSMTGTDTQYF,TGTGCCAGCAGCATGACAGGGACGGATACGCAGTATTTT
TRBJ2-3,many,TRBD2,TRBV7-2,CASSLELAGDTQYF,TGTGCCAGCAGCTTAGAGCTAGCGGGAGATACGCAGTATTTT
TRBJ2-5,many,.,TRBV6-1,CASSEALETQYF,TGTGCCAGCAGTGAAGCTTTAGAGACCCAGTACTTC
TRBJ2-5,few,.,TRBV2,CATGVREETQYF,TGTGCCACCGGGGTAAGGGAAGAGACCCAGTACTTC
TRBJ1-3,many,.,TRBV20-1,CSARGNTIYF,TGCAGTGCTCGTGGAAACACCATATATTTT
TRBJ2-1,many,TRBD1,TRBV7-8,CASSRDRGQYNEQFF,TGTGCCAGCAGCAGGGACAGGGGGCAGTACAATGAGCAGTTCTTC
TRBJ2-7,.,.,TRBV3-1,CASSEVRVGEQYF,TGTGCCAGCAGTGAAGTCCGTGTGGGCGAGCAGTACTTC
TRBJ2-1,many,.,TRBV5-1,CASNSQGYSYNEQFF,TGCGCCAGCAACAGTCAGGGGTACTCCTACAATGAGCAGTTCTTC
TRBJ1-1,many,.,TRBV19,CASSILGGRTANTEAFF,TGTGCCAGTAGTATATTGGGGGGAAGGACAGCGAACACTGAAGCTTTCTTT
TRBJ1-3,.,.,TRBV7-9,CASSSNAAGNTIYF,TGTGCCAGCAGCTCGAACGCAGCTGGAAACACCATATATTTT
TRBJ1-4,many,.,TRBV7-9,CASSLDLEKLFF,TGTGCCAGCAGCTTAGACCTTGAAAAACTGTTTTTT
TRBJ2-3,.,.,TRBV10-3,CAINEGGSGDTQYF,TGTGCCATCAACGAGGGGGGGTCCGGAGATACGCAGTATTTT
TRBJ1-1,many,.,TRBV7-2,CASSLFAGSHTEAFF,TGTGCCAGCAGCTTATTTGCAGGGTCTCACACTGAAGCTTTCTTT
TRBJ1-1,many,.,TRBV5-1,CASSSGTTGTEAFF,TGCGCCAGCAGCTCAGGGACGACGGGGACTGAAGCTTTCTTT
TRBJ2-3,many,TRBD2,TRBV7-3,CASSLTSGAFTDTQYF,TGTGCCAGCAGCTTAACCAGCGGGGCCTTCACAGATACGCAGTATTTT
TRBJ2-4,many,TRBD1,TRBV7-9,CASSHRDRGRVFYF,TGTGCCAGCAGCCACCGGGACAGGGGACGAGTATTCTACTTC
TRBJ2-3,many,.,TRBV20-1,CSAGPSWGTQYF,TGCAGTGCTGGACCCTCCTGGGGGACGCAGTATTTT
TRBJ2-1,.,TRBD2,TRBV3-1,CASSLGSGLAGSQFF,TGTGCCAGCAGCCTGGGCTCGGGACTAGCGGGGTCGCAGTTCTTC
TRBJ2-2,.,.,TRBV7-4,CASPNGGTENTGELFF,TGTGCCAGCCCGAACGGAGGGACAGAGAACACCGGGGAGCTGTTTTTT
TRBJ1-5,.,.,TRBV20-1,CSAFTGFNQPQHF,TGCAGTGCTTTCACAGGGTTCAATCAGCCCCAGCATTTT
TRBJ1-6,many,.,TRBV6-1,CASSEKGRAHNSPLHF,TGTGCCAGCAGTGAAAAGGGCAGGGCCCATAATTCACCCCTCCACTTT
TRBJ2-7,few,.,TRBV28,CASSLYRREQYF,TGTGCCAGCAGTTTGTACAGGAGAGAGCAGTACTTC
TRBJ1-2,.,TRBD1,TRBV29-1,CSVPDRGNYGYTF,TGCAGCGTACCGGACAGGGGAAACTATGGCTACACCTTC
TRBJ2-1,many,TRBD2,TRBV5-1,CASSSSLAGVYNEQFF,TGCGCCAGCAGCTCCTCCCTAGCGGGGGTATACAATGAGCAGTTCTTC
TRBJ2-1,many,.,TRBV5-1,CASKRGDTYNEQFF,TGCGCCAGCAAACGGGGAGACACTTACAATGAGCAGTTCTTC
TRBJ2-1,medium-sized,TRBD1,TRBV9,CASSVGTGRNEQFF,TGTGCCAGCAGCGTAGGGACAGGAAGGAATGAGCAGTTCTTC
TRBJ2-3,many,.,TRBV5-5,CASSLESGQYF,TGTGCCAGCAGCTTGGAATCAGGGCAGTATTTT
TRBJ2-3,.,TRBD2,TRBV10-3,CAISESALAGWPDTQYF,TGTGCCATCAGTGAGTCTGCACTAGCGGGTTGGCCTGATACGCAGTATTTT
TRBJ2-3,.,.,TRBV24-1,CATSGAGRGDTQYF,TGTGCCACCAGTGGCGCGGGGCGAGGAGATACGCAGTATTTT
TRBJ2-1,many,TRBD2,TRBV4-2,CASSQDADGGFNEQFF,TGTGCCAGCAGCCAAGATGCAGACGGGGGGTTCAATGAGCAGTTCTTC
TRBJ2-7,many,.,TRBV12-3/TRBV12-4,CASSLGLASYEQYF,TGTGCCAGCAGTTTGGGCCTAGCGTCCTACGAGCAGTACTTC
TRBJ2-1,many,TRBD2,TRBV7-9,CASSLASGGYNEQFF,TGTGCCAGCAGCTTAGCCAGCGGGGGCTACAATGAGCAGTTCTTC
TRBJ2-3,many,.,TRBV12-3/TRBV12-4,CASSARSGPDTQYF,TGTGCCAGCAGCGCCAGGTCCGGGCCAGATACGCAGTATTTT
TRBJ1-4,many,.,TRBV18,CASSPVATNEKLFF,TGTGCCAGCTCACCAGTTGCAACTAATGAAAAACTGTTTTTT
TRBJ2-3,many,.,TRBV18,CASSPPLAGGTQYF,TGTGCCAGCTCACCACCACTAGCAGGAGGTACGCAGTATTTT
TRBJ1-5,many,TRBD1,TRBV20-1,CSARRTGDQPQHF,TGCAGTGCTAGAAGGACAGGTGATCAGCCCCAGCATTTT
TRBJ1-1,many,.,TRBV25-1,CASSESGSGDSTGAFF,TGTGCCAGCAGTGAATCAGGGTCAGGGGACTCAACGGGAGCTTTCTTT
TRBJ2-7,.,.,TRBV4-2,CASSPWGGESSYEQYF,TGTGCCAGCAGCCCGTGGGGTGGGGAAAGCTCCTACGAGCAGTACTTC
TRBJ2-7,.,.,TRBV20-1,CSARDFGDFGRQYF,TGCAGTGCTAGAGATTTCGGGGACTTCGGGCGGCAGTACTTC
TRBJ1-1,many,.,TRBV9,CASSPQVGMGMNTEAFF,TGTGCCAGCAGCCCCCAGGTAGGGATGGGAATGAACACTGAAGCTTTCTTT
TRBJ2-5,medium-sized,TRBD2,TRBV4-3,CASSQERGGQETQYF,TGCGCCAGCAGCCAAGAGCGGGGGGGCCAAGAGACCCAGTACTTC
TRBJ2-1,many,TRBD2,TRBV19,CASSTVAGVGNEQFF,TGTGCCAGTAGTACAGTAGCGGGGGTGGGCAATGAGCAGTTCTTC
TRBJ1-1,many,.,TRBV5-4,CASSFKSGGDTEAFF,TGTGCCAGCAGCTTCAAATCGGGGGGGGACACTGAAGCTTTCTTT
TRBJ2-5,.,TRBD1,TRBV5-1,CASSRGTGETQYF,TGCGCCAGCAGCAGAGGGACAGGGGAGACCCAGTACTTC
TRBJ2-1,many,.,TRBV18,CASSPSPYGSFEQFF,TGTGCCAGCTCACCATCCCCTTACGGCTCTTTTGAGCAGTTCTTC
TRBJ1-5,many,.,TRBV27,CASSLFSQGGHQPQHF,TGTGCCAGCAGTTTATTTAGCCAGGGTGGGCATCAGCCCCAGCATTTT
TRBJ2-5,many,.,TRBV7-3,CASSPGTGGTQYF,TGTGCCAGCAGCCCAGGCACAGGCGGGACCCAGTACTTC
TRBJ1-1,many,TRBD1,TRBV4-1,CASSPTGTGTTEAFF,TGCGCCAGCAGCCCAACGGGGACAGGGACCACTGAAGCTTTCTTT
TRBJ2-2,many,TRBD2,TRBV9,CASSASPSGTYTGELFF,TGTGCCAGCAGCGCTTCTCCTAGCGGGACCTACACCGGGGAGCTGTTTTTT
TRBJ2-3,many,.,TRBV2,CATSEPFTDTQYF,TGTGCCACCTCAGAGCCCTTCACAGATACGCAGTATTTT